The sample holds one count of the clone carrying this T cell receptor beta chain. Its antigen remains unknown. The length of the CDR3 is 16 residues. The V gene lost 2 bases and the J gene lost 0 bases, with 13 bases spanning the gap. Germline loops: CDR1 MRHNA, CDR2 SNTAGT. The data originate from a study of siplizumab effects on memory and regulatory T cells. The assay was immunoSEQ multiplex PCR, and TCRdb's table has in-frame clones only and misses some. The sample carries roughly 75,000 clones, 93% recorded once. General observations from the study: There were only a minor fraction of alloreactive clones that mapped to unstimulated subsets.

Sequenced material: CD8+ T cells sorted from blood. The source is a human donor in good health. The gene calls are TRBV6-4 and TRBJ1-1, with D uncertain. CDR3 bases: TGTGCCAGCAGTGACAGGGTTAGCGAATTGAACACTGAAGCTTTCTTT. Translating gives CASSDRVSELNTEAFF.